Following are 8 T cell receptor beta chains from one sample sequenced in a study of blood T cells in healthy people across ages. Using a J-beta primer mix together with a sample-barcoded 5' primer, a second PCR was run for 7 to 11 cycles. TCRdb re-derived calls from the 5' RACE reads in MiXCR, one entry per CDR3 protein. The top ten clones hold 9.4% of a sample with about 760,000 distinct CDR3 sequences, just under 25% of them seen once. This sample was shared with a second study, whose subject was T cells of mothers and their children.

The material sequenced was blood. Receptors originate from a boy under 18 in good health.

This clonotype was found many times. The genes are TRBV29-1 and TRBJ1-2; D is unresolved. The CDR3 is made up of 13 amino acids. Germline V gene lookup returns CDR1 SQVTM and CDR2 ANQGSEA. V was shortened by 0 bases and J by 10 bases, with 15 bases between the two germline ends. The CDR3 loop is CSVEESGWTFYTF. The DNA for the CDR3 is TGCAGCGTTGAAGAATCGGGCTGGACCTTCTACACCTTC. Looking up the rest from reference TRBV29-1 and TRBJ1-2 gives the full variable domain: SAVISQKPSRDICQRGTSLTIQCQVDSQVTMMFWYRQQPGQSLTLIATANQGSEATYESGFVIDKFPISRPNLTFSTLTVSNMSPEDSSIYLCSVEESGWTFYTFGSGTRLTVV.

This clonotype was observed a handful of times. The chain joins TRBV20-1 to TRBJ2-5; 8 nucleotides line up with TRBD2. The CDR3 is 15 residues long. The ends lost 1 base at V and 1 base at J; junction bases unmatched: 5. The germline V gene has CDR1 DFQATT and CDR2 SNEGSKA (reference sequence). The CDR3 nucleotides read TGCAGTGCTAGAGTAGCTAGCGGGCTCCAAGAGACCCAGTACTTC. It specifies CSARVASGLQETQYF.

The rearrangement uses TRBV4-3 and TRBJ2-3; D possibly corresponds to TRBD1 (6 bases). Germline CDR1 LGHNA, CDR2 YSLEER. V lost 1 base to trimming and J lost 5 bases, with 16 bases between them. The CDR3 spans 16 residues. The CDR3 reads CASSQGPGDRVDTQYF. As DNA, the CDR3 is TGCGCCAGCAGCCAAGGTCCAGGGGATAGGGTAGATACGCAGTATTTT.

J is TRBJ1-2 and V is TRBV5-1, with 8 positions matching TRBD1. The V gene end was trimmed by 4 bases and the J gene end by 8 bases; junction bases not matched to a gene: 7. Germline V lookup: CDR1 SGHRS, CDR2 YFSETQ. The CDR3 runs to 13 residues. The CDR3 sequence is CASSGGDRTGYTF. CDR3 nucleotides: TGCGCCAGCAGCGGGGGGGACAGGACAGGCTACACCTTC.

The chain carries TRBV28 and TRBJ2-7; 13 bases are shared with TRBD2. The CDR3 runs 14 residues. Germline V gene data show CDR1 as MDHEN and CDR2 as SYDVKM. The V segment lost 8 bases and the J segment 4 bases; nucleotides outside the gene matches: 5. For the CDR3, the DNA is TGTGCCAGCCGCCAACTAGCGGGAGGGTACGAGCAGTACTTC. It is translated as CASRQLAGGYEQYF.

This clonotype has ten or more counts. Germline is not matched at one junction end, which may reflect a read error. This chain links TRBV4-3 with TRBJ2-3; TRBD2 agrees at 13 bases. The CDR3 has 16 residues. Per the germline V gene, CDR1 is LGHNA and CDR2 is YSLEER. CDR3 region: CASSQTSGGATDTQYF. CDR3 sequence (DNA): TGTGCCAGCAGCCAAACTAGCGGGGGGGCCACAGATACGCAGTATTTT.

This clonotype showed up just a few times. The chain joins TRBV6-5 to TRBJ1-2, with 7 bases lining up with TRBD1. Germline V gives CDR1 MNHEY, CDR2 SVGAGI. There are 18 residues in the CDR3. Unmatched junction bases numbered 14, after V lost 4 bases and J lost 0 bases. The CDR3 sequence: CASSFRDLRQGANYGYTF. The CDR3, as DNA: TGTGCCAGCAGTTTCCGCGACCTTAGACAGGGAGCTAACTATGGCTACACCTTC.

This sequence joins TRBV29-1 and TRBJ2-7, with 8 positions matching TRBD1. Unmatched junction bases numbered 5, after V lost 7 bases and J lost 6 bases. This CDR3 spans 11 amino acids. Germline CDR1 is SQVTM and CDR2 is ANQGSEA. CDR3 protein: CSGTDRGEQYF. The CDR3 DNA reads TGCAGCGGTACTGACAGGGGCGAGCAGTACTTC.